The source of this TCR beta chain is a study of cytomegalovirus exposure and HLA in healthy donors. Concerning this clone: Its antigen is not identified.

60 Vbeta and 13 Jbeta primers were used in PCR. Sequencing used immunoSEQ multiplex PCR; TCRdb keeps in-frame clones, though not all of them. The table records about 180,000 clones, 70% to 90% of them present only once. Findings and caveats of the study: The majority of CMV-associated TCR beta chains were reported as apparently HLA-restricted in a later analysis. TCR beta sequences reportedly predicted most subjects' HLA-A and HLA-B alleles accurately. The classifier, whose performance was assessed in both the original and validation cohorts, reportedly diagnosed cytomegalovirus status with high specificity and sensitivity.

With 5 bases clipped from V and 14 bases from J, the junction kept 17 bases outside the gene matches. CDR1 and CDR2 (germline): SEHNR, FQNEAQ (reference sequence). This CDR3 is built from 16 residues. The sequencing sample was made of PBMCs. The source of this sequence is a male donor in good health and CMV-seronegative. The genes are TRBV7-9 and TRBJ2-1; 11 nucleotides align to TRBD2. Here the CDR3 reads CASSPPRRMVAGGKFF. CDR3 sequence (DNA): TGTGCCAGCAGCCCCCCTCGCCGGATGGTAGCGGGAGGGAAGTTCTTC. Drawing the rest from reference TRBV7-9 and TRBJ2-1, the complete variable domain is DTGVSQNPRHKITKRGQNVTFRCDPISEHNRLYWYRQTLGQGPEFLTYFQNEAQLEKSRLLSDRFSAERPKGSFSTLEIQRTEQGDSAMYLCASSPPRRMVAGGKFFGPGTRLTVL.